A single sample is the source of the 3 T cell receptor beta chains below, sequenced in a study of T cell responses to AZD1222 COVID-19 vaccine. Clones were read by immunoSEQ multiplex PCR, and TCRdb kept only the in-frame ones, dropping some. Of 150,000 to 200,000 clones in the sample, about 90% were seen once. The material sequenced was peripheral blood, taken 28 days after the second AZD1222 dose. These receptors all come from an adult who received the AZD1222 COVID-19 vaccine.

In this sample, this clone turned up once. This sequence joins TRBV23-1 and TRBJ1-2; D is unresolved. TRBV23-1 falls under the ORF class, with uncertain function. The CDR3 runs 8 residues. The germline V and J ends were trimmed by 7 bases and 13 bases, with 7 bases remaining between them. As DNA, the CDR3 is TGCGCCAGCAATCCCTCCACCTTC. Encoded protein: CASNPSTF.

The chain couples TRBV19 to TRBJ1-1, with D possibly TRBD1 on 6 matching bases. The germline V gene has CDR1 LNHDA and CDR2 SQIVND (reference sequence). This CDR3 contains 14 residues. The ends were cut back, 3 bases at V and 1 base at J, with 9 bases in the middle. As DNA, the CDR3 is TGTGCCAGTAGTATTCAACAGGGGAACACTGAAGCTTTCTTT. This sequence encodes CASSIQQGNTEAFF.

This chain joins TRBV4-2 and TRBJ2-5; D is perhaps TRBD1 or TRBD2 (5 bases each). The CDR3 is 15 amino acids. V lost 4 bases and J 2 bases, leaving 14 bases between the germline ends. Germline assignment: CDR1 LGHNA and CDR2 YNFKEQ. CDR3 sequence (DNA): TGTGCCAGCAGCCCAATGGGGGAGCCTCAAGAGACCCAGTACTTC. Protein sequence: CASSPMGEPQETQYF.